This record concerns one T cell receptor beta chain sequence. Germline-derived CDR1 and CDR2 are MNHEY and SMNVEV (reference sequence). CDR3 length: 13 residues. The V gene end was trimmed by 5 bases and the J gene end by 7 bases; junction bases not matched to a gene: 7. The record originates from a study of T cell changes during pregnancy in multiple sclerosis. Generated by immunoSEQ multiplex PCR, the TCRdb table keeps only in-frame clones and is missing some. The table lists roughly 83,000 clones, roughly nine tenths of them singletons. This receptor was identified in a female donor in good health, serving as a control in a pregnancy study. Some clones in this sample may be carry-over from other donors' samples. V usage is TRBV27 and J usage is TRBJ2-7, with 8 bases that match TRBD2. Material: PBMCs, obtained in the first trimester of pregnancy. The chain's CDR3 is CASSTGGYGEQYF. CDR3 DNA: TGTGCCAGCAGTACGGGGGGGTACGGGGAGCAGTACTTC.